Shown below are 20 T cell receptor beta chains from a single sample sequenced in a study of tumor-infiltrating lymphocytes in primary liver carcinoma. A constant-region primer primed TCR beta cDNA synthesis from roughly 520 ng of total RNA. It was through three nested multiplex PCR rounds of slightly modified ARM-PCR that TCR beta libraries arose. TRBV1-TRBV30 forward primers and a C-beta reverse primer were used in the first two PCR rounds, which each ran for approximately 11 cycles. MiXCR was run by TCRdb on the multiplex PCR reads, yielding one entry per CDR3 protein. The data contain approximately 60,000 distinct CDR3 sequences, about three quarters of them seen just once; the ten biggest clones take up approximately 50%. Joint extraction of RNA and DNA used about 17-31 mg of bulk tissue that was unsorted. Sequencing used liver tumor tissue from sampling region 2. Subset: tumor region T2, inferior pole. The source of these receptors is a man aged 40-49 years with primary liver carcinoma and hepatitis B virus infection.

This clonotype has at least ten counts. The chain recombines TRBV5-1 with TRBJ2-5, with 9 bases that match TRBD2. The CDR3 spans 16 residues. V lost 0 bases and J lost 2; bases outside the gene matches: 5. From germline, CDR1 is SGHRS and CDR2 YFSETQ. In DNA form, the CDR3 reads TGCGCCAGCAGCTTGGCTGTAGCGGGAGAACAAGAGACCCAGTACTTC. This sequence encodes CASSLAVAGEQETQYF.

Notes on this clonotype: An end of the junction differs from the germline gene, which may be a read error. The chain has TRBV6-5 and TRBJ2-2; 7 bases line up with TRBD2. CDR1 and CDR2 (germline): MNHEY, SVGAGI. This CDR3 region has 14 residues. The CDR3, as DNA: TGTGCCACTTACTCCGGACTAGTTACCGGGGAGCTGTGTTTT. Protein sequence: CATYSGLVTGELCF.

The rearrangement joins TRBV12-3 or TRBV12-4 to TRBJ2-1, with 9 nucleotides matching TRBD2. V lost 3 bases and J lost 6; bases outside the gene matches: 15. The CDR3 is made up of 18 amino acids. CDR3 DNA: TGTGCCAGCAGTTTCCCGAATCTCGCGGGAGGGGAGGGCAATGAGCAGTTCTTC. It yields the protein CASSFPNLAGGEGNEQFF.

Comment on this clonotype: With a much larger clone just one base away, this may be a read error. The CDR3 loop is CASSRQSEEGTQYF. The CDR3 coding sequence is TGCGCCAGCAGCCGACAAAGCGAGGAAGGTACGCAGTATTTT. J is TRBJ2-3 and V is TRBV4-1; no clear D gene. The CDR3 loop spans 14 amino acids. Germline V lookup: CDR1 MGHRA, CDR2 YSYEKL. V was cut by 4 bases and J by 8 bases, with 16 bases left in between.

On this clonotype: Germline is not matched at one junction end, which may reflect a read error. V is TRBV4-3 and J is TRBJ2-1; a weak D match, TRBD1 (5 bases). The CDR3 is 16 residues long. Germline CDR1 and CDR2: LGHNA and YSLEER. The CDR3 coding sequence is TGCGCCAGCAGCCAATTCCCCCACCCGGCGGACAATGAACAGTTCTTC. Protein product: CASSQFPHPADNEQFF.

In the case of this clonotype: The junction departs from the called germline gene at one end, perhaps through a read error. This rearrangement joins TRBV11-2 to TRBJ2-1; a weak D match, TRBD2 (5 bases). Germline CDR1 and CDR2: SGHAT and FQNNGV. This CDR3 has 16 amino acids. The CDR3 sequence: CPSSLELLTGMNEQFF. In DNA form, the CDR3 reads TGTCCCAGCAGCTTAGAGCTCCTAACGGGAATGAATGAGCAATTCTTC.

With regard to this clonotype: A read error is likely, as this CDR3 ends without the conserved phenylalanine or tryptophan. The rearrangement uses TRBV6-5 and TRBJ2-1, with D possibly TRBD1 on 6 matching bases. There are 13 residues in the CDR3. Deletions cut 5 bases from V and 5 bases from J, with 10 bases between. The germline gives CDR1 MNHEY, CDR2 SVGAGI. Here the CDR3 reads CASSGQGNNEQFL. The CDR3 bases are TGTGCCAGCAGTGGGCAGGGGAACAATGAGCAGTTCTTA.

The rearrangement joins TRBV11-1 to TRBJ2-2, with D tentatively TRBD2 (6 bases). Trimming shortened V by 8 bases and J by 1 base, and 14 bases separated the two germline ends. Germline V gene sequence: CDR1 SGHAT, CDR2 FQDESV (reference sequence). The CDR3 has 15 amino acids. The CDR3 protein is CASGRGRLNTGELFF. The CDR3 nucleotides are TGTGCCAGCGGTCGGGGGAGGCTGAACACCGGGGAGCTGTTTTTT.

This clonotype has only a few counts. Mismatch with germline at one junction end may stem from a read error. The rearrangement uses TRBV11-2 and TRBJ2-5; 7 bases map to TRBD1. The CDR3 is made up of 16 amino acids. Germline CDR1 reads SGHAT; CDR2 reads FQNNGV. CDR3 protein: CVSYQTPGRGKETQYF. Written as DNA, the CDR3 is TGTGTCAGCTACCAAACTCCTGGCAGGGGGAAAGAGACCCAGTACTTC.

The table lists this clonotype with many counts. The gene calls are TRBV7-8 and TRBJ2-4; maybe TRBD2 (5 bases). The germline CDR1 and CDR2 sequences are SGHVS and FQNEAQ. This CDR3 spans 16 amino acids. With 1 base removed from V and 11 bases from J, the gap between germline ends came to 21 bases. As DNA, the CDR3 is TGTGCCAGCAGCTTAGAGGCTAGCCGGGCGGATTACGTTCAGTACTTC. It codes for CASSLEASRADYVQYF. Full variable domain (remainder filled in from reference TRBV7-8 and TRBJ2-4): GAGVSQSPRYKVAKRGQDVALRCDPISGHVSLFWYQQALGQGPEFLTYFQNEAQLDKSGLPSDRFFAERPEGSVSTLKIQRTQQEDSAVYLCASSLEASRADYVQYFGAGTRLSVL.

About this clonotype: One junction end does not reproduce the germline sequence, and a read error may be involved. The rearrangement joins TRBV7-9 to TRBJ2-1, with D perhaps TRBD1 (5 bases). The CDR3 contains 13 residues. Per germline, CDR1 SEHNR and CDR2 FQNEAQ (reference sequence). CDR3 loop: CATSLEAGLEQFF. The CDR3, as DNA: TGTGCCACCAGCTTAGAGGCAGGGTTGGAGCAGTTCTTC. Using reference TRBV7-9 and TRBJ2-1 for the parts outside the CDR3, the full variable domain is DTGVSQNPRHKITKRGQNVTFRCDPISEHNRLYWYRQTLGQGPEFLTYFQNEAQLEKSRLLSDRFSAERPKGSFSTLEIQRTEQGDSAMYLCATSLEAGLEQFFGPGTRLTVL.

This clonotype appeared many times. DNA of the CDR3: TGTGCCAGCAGCCCACAGGGAACCGCTAACTATGGCTACACCTTC. It codes for CASSPQGTANYGYTF. The rearrangement joins TRBV6-5 to TRBJ1-2; possible D gene TRBD1, 6 bases. The germline CDR1 and CDR2 sequences are MNHEY and SVGAGI. The ends were cut back, 6 bases at V and 0 bases at J, with 14 bases in the middle. CDR3 length: 15 residues.

About this clonotype: The germline gene is not matched at one end of the junction; a read error may be the cause. The chain carries TRBV4-2 and TRBJ2-1; either TRBD1 or TRBD2 may supply D (5 bases each). This CDR3 spans 15 amino acids. CDR1 LGHNA and CDR2 YNFKEQ come from the germline V gene. CDR3 loop: CASSQERGVRDVQFF. The CDR3, as DNA: TGTGCCAGCAGTCAAGAGAGAGGGGTCAGGGATGTGCAGTTCTTC.

Regarding this clonotype: One junction end does not reproduce the germline sequence, and a read error may be involved. The chain carries TRBV6-6 and TRBJ2-1, with D perhaps TRBD1 (5 bases). The germline V gene has CDR1 MNHNY and CDR2 SVGAGI (reference sequence). The CDR3 totals 14 residues. CDR3 sequence: CDSNYLRARDEQFF. The CDR3 nucleotides are TGTGACAGCAATTACCTCAGGGCCAGGGATGAGCAGTTCTTC.

Comment on this clonotype: This likely comes from a read error, as the CDR3 has no conserved phenylalanine or tryptophan at its end. This rearrangement joins TRBV6-5 to TRBJ2-6; TRBD1 matches 7 bases. In germline, CDR1 is MNHEY, CDR2 SVGAGI. The CDR3 spans 15 residues. The CDR3 here is CASRYRGSGANVLTL. The CDR3 DNA is TGTGCTAGCAGATACAGGGGCTCTGGGGCCAACGTCCTGACTTTG.

The V gene is TRBV5-1, the J gene TRBJ2-7; 12 bases line up with TRBD1. The V segment lost 2 bases and the J segment 11 bases; nucleotides outside the gene matches: 11. Germline CDR1 reads SGHRS; CDR2 reads YFSETQ. The CDR3 is 15 amino acids. CDR3 sequence reads: CASSLRDRGLYEEYF. In DNA form, the CDR3 reads TGCGCCAGCAGCTTAAGGGACAGGGGGCTGTACGAAGAGTACTTC.

As concerns this clonotype: Lacking the conserved final phenylalanine or tryptophan, this CDR3 likely reflects a read error. CDR3 nucleotides: TGTGCCAGCAGCTTATACCGGCTAATTACTGAGCAGTTCCTC. It codes for CASSLYRLITEQFL. This chain links TRBV11-2 with TRBJ2-1; no reliable D call. Germline CDR1 reads SGHAT; CDR2 reads FQNNGV. V lost 2 bases and J lost 9, with 14 bases in between. The CDR3 length is 14 residues.

Remarks on this clonotype: With a much larger clone just one base away, this may be a read error. The chain links TRBV25-1 to TRBJ2-3; TRBD1 agrees at 8 bases. The germline V gene has CDR1 MGHDK and CDR2 SYGVNS. There are 16 residues in the CDR3. The trim removed 1 base at V and 2 bases at J, leaving 5 bases unmatched. The CDR3 reads CASSEFWDRNTDTQYF. The CDR3 DNA reads as TGTGCCAGCAGTGAATTCTGGGACAGGAACACAGATACGCAGTATTTT. Looking up the rest from reference TRBV25-1 and TRBJ2-3 gives the full variable domain: EADIYQTPRYLVIGTGKKITLECSQTMGHDKMYWYQQDPGMELHLIHYSYGVNSTEKGDLSSESTVSRIRTEHFPLTLESARPSHTSQYLCASSEFWDRNTDTQYFGPGTRLTVL.

Worth noting for this clonotype: An end of the junction differs from the germline gene, which may be a read error. CDR3 nucleotide sequence: TGTGCCTGCAGCCCCCAGCGGGAGGGATTGAGTGAGCGGTTCTTC. The encoded protein is CACSPQREGLSERFF. The chain is built from TRBV11-2 and TRBJ2-1; 10 bases fit TRBD2. Per germline, CDR1 SGHAT and CDR2 FQNNGV. This CDR3 comprises 15 residues.

Comment on this clonotype: A much bigger clone sits one base away, suggesting this may be a read error. The gene calls are TRBV14 and TRBJ2-5; 7 positions agree with TRBD2. The J segment lost 4 bases and the V segment lost 7 bases, leaving 12 bases of the junction unmatched. Germline V gene sequence: CDR1 SGHDN, CDR2 FVKESK. CDR3 size: 15 residues. CDR3: CASNLLPGRGETQYF. The CDR3 nucleotides are TGTGCCAGCAACCTCCTCCCGGGGAGGGGAGAGACCCAGTACTTC.